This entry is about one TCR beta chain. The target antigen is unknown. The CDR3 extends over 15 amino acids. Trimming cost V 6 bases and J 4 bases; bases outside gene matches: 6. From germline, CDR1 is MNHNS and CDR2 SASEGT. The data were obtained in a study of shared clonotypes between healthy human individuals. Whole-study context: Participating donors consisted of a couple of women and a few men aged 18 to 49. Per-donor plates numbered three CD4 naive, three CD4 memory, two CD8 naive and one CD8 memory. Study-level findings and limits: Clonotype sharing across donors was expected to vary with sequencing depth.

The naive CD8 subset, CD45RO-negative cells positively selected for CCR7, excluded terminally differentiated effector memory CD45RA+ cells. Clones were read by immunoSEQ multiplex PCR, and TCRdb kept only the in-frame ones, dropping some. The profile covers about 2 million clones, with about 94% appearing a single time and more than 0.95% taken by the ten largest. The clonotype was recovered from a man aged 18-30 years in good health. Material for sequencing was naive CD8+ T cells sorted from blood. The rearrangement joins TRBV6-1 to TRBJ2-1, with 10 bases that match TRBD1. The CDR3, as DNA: TGTGCCAGCAGCATCGGACAGGGGGGATACAATGAGCAGTTCTTC. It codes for CASSIGQGGYNEQFF.